What follows describes a single TCR beta chain. This record comes from a study of T cell changes during pregnancy in multiple sclerosis. Generated by immunoSEQ multiplex PCR, the TCRdb table keeps only in-frame clones and is missing some. The sample consists of around 56,000 clones, 90% to 95% of them appearing once. The CDR3 contains 13 residues. V was shortened by 7 bases and J by 2 bases, with 12 bases between the two germline ends. In germline, CDR1 is SNHLY, CDR2 FYNNEI. Here the sequenced sample was peripheral blood, taken in the third trimester of pregnancy. The source of this sequence is a female donor in good health, enrolled as a control in a pregnancy study. The gene calls are TRBV2 and TRBJ2-7; D is possibly TRBD2 (5 bases). In DNA, the CDR3 is TGTGCCAGCATTGATAGCGTACCCTACGAGCAGTACTTC. This encodes CASIDSVPYEQYF.